This entry is about one TCR beta chain. Between the trimmed V and J ends, which lost 5 bases and 1 base, there was a span of 16 bases. The CDR3 runs 16 residues. Germline V gene lookup returns CDR1 SNHLY and CDR2 FYNNEI. The rectum was sampled with one to two pinch biopsies at colonoscopy. The sample is drawn from a study of pediatric ulcerative colitis. Clones were read by immunoSEQ multiplex PCR, and TCRdb kept only the in-frame ones, dropping some. Of about 37,000 clones in the sample, 65% to 85% are singletons; the top ten hold roughly 8.6%. The rearrangement links TRBV2 to TRBJ2-3; tentatively, D is TRBD1 (6 bases). This receptor was taken from a boy younger than 18 with severe ulcerative colitis. The sample consisted of gut tissue. CDR3: CASSNSGGVRTDTQYF. In DNA form, the CDR3 reads TGTGCCAGCAGTAATAGTGGGGGCGTCCGCACAGATACGCAGTATTTT.